The 31 T cell receptor beta chains listed next were all sequenced from one sample in a study of blood T cell repertoires in COVID-19. Libraries were prepared by immunoSEQ multiplex PCR; TCRdb keeps only in-frame clonotypes and omits some of them. The table includes more than 200,000 clones, approximately 80% detected once. The sample consisted of peripheral blood. All receptors come from a woman aged 80 or older with acute or convalescent COVID-19.

The sample holds a few counts of this clone. This chain connects TRBV24-1 to TRBJ1-1; D is uncertain. This CDR3 comprises 12 residues. The V and J ends lost 9 bases and 11 bases respectively, with 18 bases between them. Germline CDR1 is KGHDR and CDR2 is SFDVKD. The CDR3 DNA follows: TGTGCCACCCTGCGGGATCCAACTAGGGCTTTCTTT. Amino acids: CATLRDPTRAFF.

V usage is TRBV1 and J usage is TRBJ2-2; TRBD2, the table's D call, was not compared with the DNA. TRBV1 represents a pseudogene. The CDR3 spans 18 residues. CDR3 nucleotide sequence: TGCACCAGCAGCCAAACCGAGCGACTCGCGGGGGGGACCGGGGAGCTGTTTTTT. This codes for CTSSQTERLAGGTGELFF.

J is TRBJ1-5 and V is TRBV19, with D tentatively TRBD1 (6 bases). Looked up from germline, CDR1 is LNHDA and CDR2 is SQIVND (reference sequence). V lost 8 bases, J lost 9 bases, and 17 bases lay in between. The CDR3 is 13 residues long. Here the CDR3 reads CASRMGRGGPQHF. The CDR3 coding sequence is TGTGCCAGTCGAATGGGAAGGGGGGGGCCCCAGCATTTT. The complete variable domain, with remaining parts taken from reference TRBV19 and TRBJ1-5, reads DGGITQSPKYLFRKEGQNVTLSCEQNLNHDAMYWYRQDPGQGLRLIYYSQIVNDFQKGDIAEGYSVSREKKESFPLTVTSAQKNPTAFYLCASRMGRGGPQHFGDGTRLSIL.

This clone was seen only a few times. The V call is TRBV28, the J call TRBJ2-7; 9 bases are shared with TRBD2. V shed 4 bases, J shed 6 bases, and the junction held 4 bases outside the gene matches. The CDR3 length is 13 residues. CDR1 and CDR2 (germline): MDHEN, SYDVKM. The CDR3 reads CASSSGLATEQYF. The DNA for the CDR3 is TGTGCCAGCAGTTCGGGACTAGCTACCGAGCAGTACTTC.

The V gene is TRBV4-2, the J gene TRBJ2-2, with TRBD2 identical over 7 bases. With 4 bases clipped from V and 1 base from J, the junction kept 18 bases outside the gene matches. CDR1 is LGHNA and CDR2 is YNFKEQ in the germline V gene. The CDR3 has 20 amino acids. This chain's CDR3 is CASSRIGPYLASGNTGELFF. DNA of the CDR3: TGTGCCAGCAGCCGCATTGGCCCCTATCTGGCTAGCGGGAACACCGGGGAGCTGTTTTTT.

This chain links TRBV6-4 with TRBJ2-1; D not resolved. Trimming removed 4 bases from V and 0 bases from J, with 10 bases in between. This CDR3 region has 15 residues. The germline V gene has CDR1 MRHNA and CDR2 SNTAGT. CDR3: CASSVSESSYNEQFF. In DNA form, the CDR3 reads TGTGCCAGCAGTGTCAGTGAAAGCTCCTACAATGAGCAGTTCTTC.

The chain couples TRBV6-4 to TRBJ2-3; 7 nucleotides match TRBD1. Germline values: CDR1 MRHNA, CDR2 SNTAGT. V lost 3 bases, J lost 4 bases, and 10 bases stayed unmatched. The CDR3 length is 16 residues. CDR3 sequence reads: CASSETVGGAADTQYF. The CDR3 coding sequence is TGTGCCAGCAGTGAAACTGTAGGGGGCGCAGCAGATACGCAGTATTTT.

The chain joins TRBV5-5 to TRBJ2-3, with D tentatively TRBD2 (6 bases). There are 13 residues in the CDR3. Germline V gene data show CDR1 as SGHKS and CDR2 as YYEKEE (reference sequence). V dropped 4 bases and J dropped 3 bases, with 9 bases sitting between them. CDR3 nucleotides: TGTGCCAGCAGCCCGGGGGTAACAGATACGCAGTATTTT. It is translated as CASSPGVTDTQYF.

The gene calls are TRBV6-4 and TRBJ2-2; D perhaps matches TRBD2 (6 bases). The CDR3 is 16 amino acids. Germline-derived CDR1 and CDR2 are MRHNA and SNTAGT. V was pared by 0 bases and J by 2 bases, with 10 bases between. CDR3 in DNA: TGTGCCAGCAGTGACTCTGCGGGGAGAAACACCGGGGAGCTGTTTTTT. Translating gives CASSDSAGRNTGELFF.

This clone was counted only a few times. The chain is built from TRBV7-6 and TRBJ2-7; tentative D call: TRBD2 (5 bases). Germline CDR1 is SGHVS and CDR2 is FNYEAQ. The CDR3 is 15 residues long. Trimming shortened V by 0 bases and J by 4 bases, and 13 bases separated the two germline ends. CDR3 nucleotide sequence: TGTGCCAGCAGCTTAGCGCGAGGGAACGCGTACGAGCAGTACTTC. Residues: CASSLARGNAYEQYF.

J is TRBJ2-5 and V is TRBV10-3, with TRBD1 matching 9 bases. The germline CDR1 and CDR2 sequences are ENHRY and SYGVKD. There are 17 residues in the CDR3. The V and J ends lost 6 bases and 5 bases, in that order; junction bases with no gene match: 16. CDR3 nucleotide sequence: TGTGCCATCAGCGACCGCACCCAACAGGGGGCGGGGGAGACCCAGTACTTC. Translating gives CAISDRTQQGAGETQYF.

This chain connects TRBV20-1 to TRBJ1-1; TRBD1 is a possible D gene (5 bases). CDR3 length: 11 residues. CDR1 is DFQATT and CDR2 is SNEGSKA in the germline V gene (reference sequence). V lost 3 bases and J 9 bases, leaving 11 bases between the germline ends. This CDR3 reads CSASPDSQAFF. In DNA form, the CDR3 reads TGCAGTGCTAGCCCCGACAGTCAAGCTTTCTTT.

The genes are TRBV11-3 and TRBJ2-3; TRBD1 might be the D (6 bases). The CDR3 length is 15 residues. Trimming left V 1 base short and J 1 base short, with 9 bases between. Germline lookup yields CDR1 SGHNT and CDR2 YENEEA. In nucleotides, the CDR3 is TGTGCCAGCAGCTTAGGAGGACAGCGCACAGATACGCAGTATTTT. This codes for CASSLGGQRTDTQYF.

V gene TRBV5-6 combines with J gene TRBJ2-2; 10 nucleotides line up with TRBD2. CDR3 length: 14 residues. The germline gives CDR1 SGHDT, CDR2 YYEEEE. Trimming took 4 bases from V and 4 from J; bases not matched to a gene: 1. CDR3 protein: CASSRLAGTGELFF. CDR3 sequence (DNA): TGTGCCAGCAGCCGACTAGCGGGCACCGGGGAGCTGTTTTTT. Looking up the rest from reference TRBV5-6 and TRBJ2-2 gives the full variable domain: DAGVTQSPTHLIKTRGQQVTLRCSPKSGHDTVSWYQQALGQGPQFIFQYYEEEERQRGNFPDRFSGHQFPNYSSELNVNALLLGDSALYLCASSRLAGTGELFFGEGSRLTVL.

The rearrangement links TRBV5-1 to TRBJ2-2, with D possibly being TRBD1 (6 bases). The germline CDR1 and CDR2 sequences are SGHRS and YFSETQ. This CDR3 is 17 amino acids long. With 1 base removed from V and 4 bases from J, the gap between germline ends came to 17 bases. The CDR3 is CASSLLAGDVGTGELFF. The CDR3 region has the DNA TGCGCCAGCAGCTTGTTGGCAGGGGACGTAGGCACCGGGGAGCTGTTTTTT. Complete variable domain (other parts from reference TRBV5-1 and TRBJ2-2): KAGVTQTPRYLIKTRGQQVTLSCSPISGHRSVSWYQQTPGQGLQFLFEYFSETQRNKGNFPGRFSGRQFSNSRSEMNVSTLELGDSALYLCASSLLAGDVGTGELFFGEGSRLTVL.

Remarks on this clone: The germline gene is not matched at one end of the junction; a read error may be the cause. The chain employs TRBV7-7 and TRBJ2-1; 14 positions agree with TRBD2. The CDR3 extends over 18 amino acids. Per the germline V gene, CDR1 is SSHAT and CDR2 is FNYEAQ (reference sequence). This CDR3 is CASSQGLAGETSYNEQFF. The CDR3 coding sequence is TGTGCTAGCAGCCAGGGACTAGCGGGAGAAACATCCTACAATGAGCAGTTCTTC.

This chain connects TRBV7-2 to TRBJ1-2; D is undetermined. The V and J ends lost 3 bases and 7 bases respectively, with 3 bases between them. Germline V CDR1 and CDR2: SGHTA, FQGNSA. The CDR3 totals 10 residues. This CDR3 is CASSFFGYTF. DNA of the CDR3: TGTGCCAGCAGCTTCTTTGGCTACACCTTC.

The genes are TRBV2 and TRBJ2-2; possibly TRBD1 for D (5 bases). The germline CDR1 and CDR2 sequences are SNHLY and FYNNEI. This CDR3 is 15 amino acids long. Trimming left V 6 bases short and J 0 bases short, with 11 bases between. Here the CDR3 reads CASRFQGTNTGELFF. The DNA for the CDR3 is TGTGCCAGCAGATTTCAGGGTACGAACACCGGGGAGCTGTTTTTT.

This sequence joins TRBV7-8 and TRBJ1-2; D is unclear. Germline values: CDR1 SGHVS, CDR2 FQNEAQ. With 3 bases removed from V and 0 bases from J, the gap between germline ends came to 11 bases. CDR3 size: 15 residues. The CDR3 DNA follows: TGTGCCAGCAGCTTCACCAGGATGGCTAACTATGGCTACACCTTC. As protein: CASSFTRMANYGYTF.

This clone was observed a handful of times. The chain has TRBV25-1 and TRBJ1-2; TRBD1 might be the D (5 bases). There are 18 residues in the CDR3. CDR1 MGHDK and CDR2 SYGVNS come from the germline V gene. V lost 2 bases and J lost 7, with 26 bases in between. The DNA for the CDR3 is TGTGCCAGCAGTGAAAGCCCCCGGGCGGGGGGATTGGGAGGTGGCTACACCTTC. Translating gives CASSESPRAGGLGGGYTF.

This sequence joins TRBV4-3 and TRBJ2-3; 9 bases agree with TRBD2. The trim removed 0 bases at V and 7 bases at J, leaving 11 bases unmatched. This CDR3 comprises 17 residues. Germline assignment: CDR1 LGHNA and CDR2 YSLEER. This CDR3 is CASSQDMGSGGTNTQYF. CDR3 in DNA: TGCGCCAGCAGCCAAGATATGGGTAGCGGGGGCACTAATACGCAGTATTTT.

This sequence joins TRBV27 and TRBJ1-1; TRBD1 matches 11 bases. Germline CDR1 is MNHEY and CDR2 is SMNVEV (reference sequence). Trimming cost V 5 bases and J 4 bases; bases outside gene matches: 6. This CDR3 comprises 15 residues. This CDR3 reads CASSVGQGAGTEAFF. Here the CDR3 DNA reads TGTGCCAGCAGTGTCGGACAGGGGGCAGGCACTGAAGCTTTCTTT.

The genes are TRBV3-1 (or the pseudogene TRBV3-2) and TRBJ2-1, with 16 nucleotides matching TRBD2. This CDR3 is built from 17 residues. Germline V lookup: CDR1 LGHDT, CDR2 YNNKEL (reference sequence). With 4 bases clipped from V and 3 bases from J, the junction kept 3 bases outside the gene matches. CDR3 in amino acids: CASSRGLAGGGYNEQFF. CDR3 coding DNA: TGTGCCAGCAGCCGGGGACTAGCGGGAGGGGGCTACAATGAGCAGTTCTTC.

The V gene is TRBV13, the J gene TRBJ2-3; 10 positions agree with TRBD1. Germline values: CDR1 PRHDT, CDR2 FYEKMQ (reference sequence). The CDR3 has 14 residues. V lost 3 bases to trimming and J lost 4 bases; unmatched junction nucleotides: 1. CDR3 nucleotides: TGTGCCAGCAGCTTCGGGACAGGGGCAGATACGCAGTATTTT. Protein: CASSFGTGADTQYF.

The rearrangement joins TRBV9 to TRBJ2-3; 7 bases match TRBD2. Germline CDR1 and CDR2: SGDLS and YYNGEE. Losses at the gene ends were 2 bases for V and 0 bases for J; bases not matched to a gene: 0. CDR3 length: 14 amino acids. CDR3 in DNA: TGTGCCAGCAGCGTGGGGGGGAGCACAGATACGCAGTATTTT. Translated, it gives CASSVGGSTDTQYF.

The J gene is TRBJ1-2, the V gene TRBV12-3 or TRBV12-4, with a possible D match to TRBD1 (5 bases). With 5 bases removed from V and 4 bases from J, the gap between germline ends came to 11 bases. This CDR3 spans 13 amino acids. The CDR3 here is CASSVGGLYGYTF. CDR3 nucleotide sequence: TGTGCCAGCAGTGTCGGGGGACTCTATGGCTACACCTTC.

V usage is TRBV9 and J usage is TRBJ1-4; D not certain. V was pared by 0 bases and J by 7 bases, with 7 bases between. From germline, CDR1 is SGDLS and CDR2 YYNGEE. The CDR3 loop spans 13 amino acids. The CDR3 loop reads CASSVGGGEKLFF. The CDR3 region has the DNA TGTGCCAGCAGCGTAGGAGGCGGTGAAAAACTGTTTTTT.

This clone has more than one count but fewer than ten. The chain joins TRBV2 to TRBJ2-5; 14 nucleotides match TRBD2. This CDR3 comprises 15 residues. CDR1 is SNHLY, CDR2 FYNNEI, per germline. J was trimmed by 7 bases and V by 7 bases; bases with no gene match: 8. Written as DNA, the CDR3 is TGTGCCAGCACTACTGGGACTAGCGGGAGTGGGACCCAGTACTTC. Amino acids: CASTTGTSGSGTQYF.

This clone was seen a few times. The chain is built from TRBV27 and TRBJ2-2; 12 bases are a match to TRBD2. This CDR3 spans 18 amino acids. Germline values: CDR1 MNHEY, CDR2 SMNVEV (reference sequence). With V trimmed by 3 bases and J by 8 bases, 13 bases remained unmatched. CDR3 loop: CASSFLGASGRAMGELFF. Written as DNA, the CDR3 is TGTGCCAGCAGTTTCTTGGGGGCTAGCGGGAGGGCCATGGGGGAGCTGTTTTTT.

The chain is built from TRBV30 and TRBJ1-6; 8 nucleotides match TRBD1. CDR3 length equals 14 residues. With V trimmed by 1 base and J by 10 bases, 6 bases remained unmatched. Germline V lookup: CDR1 GTSNPN, CDR2 SVGIG (reference sequence). The CDR3 sequence: CAWSAGQGSSPLHF. The CDR3 DNA follows: TGTGCCTGGAGTGCCGGACAGGGCTCCTCACCCCTCCACTTT.

CDR3 amino acids: CASSLEAGEPYEQYF. The CDR3, as DNA: TGTGCCAGCAGCTTAGAGGCAGGGGAGCCCTACGAGCAGTACTTC. V and J are TRBV7-2 and TRBJ2-7; maybe TRBD1 (6 bases). Germline V gene sequence: CDR1 SGHTA, CDR2 FQGNSA. The CDR3 covers 15 residues. Trimming stripped 1 base from V and 2 bases from J, with 12 bases between.